The present T cell receptor beta chain was sequenced within a study of blood T cell repertoires in COVID-19. Study overall: Spain, Italy and the United States supplied samples that represented acute and convalescent COVID-19. The cDNA or gDNA used as material had been derived from T cells, B-cell-depleted T cells, or PBMCs.

Germline CDR1 MNHEY, CDR2 SMNVEV (reference sequence). The trim removed 7 bases at V and 1 base at J, leaving 22 bases unmatched. There are 20 residues in the CDR3. Original processing methods: Amplifying reference gene primers gave estimates of nucleated cell counts. Sequenced by immunoSEQ multiplex PCR; TCRdb stores in-frame clones only, minus some. That table is the source of V, J and clone size, and D and trimming were worked out from the DNA. Among 200,000 to 250,000 clones listed, 60% to 85% were seen once. Sequencing used peripheral blood. The chain couples TRBV27 to TRBJ2-7; 10 positions match TRBD2. The source is a woman between 70 and 85 years old with acute or convalescent COVID-19. CDR3 bases: TGTGCCAGCACCAATTTGAGACAGGGTCTACTAGCGGGAAGTTCCTACGAGCAGTACTTC. Protein: CASTNLRQGLLAGSSYEQYF.